This T cell receptor (beta chain) was observed in a study of T cells after yellow fever vaccination. This clonotype has only a few counts. Synthesis of TCR cDNA relied on 5'RACE template switching, which attached a universal primer site and UMIs. TCRdb independently ran MiXCR on the 5' RACE reads; one entry per CDR3 protein. The sample lists about 52,000 distinct CDR3 sequences, about 6.6% occurring once. Whole-study findings and limits: Post-booster repertoires contained most primary-vaccination clones again (about 95% CD4, approximately 88% CD8).

V lost 8 bases to trimming and J lost 0 bases, with 26 bases between them. In germline, CDR1 is LNHNV, CDR2 YYDKDF (reference sequence). There are 19 residues in the CDR3. The chain joins TRBV15 to TRBJ1-5, with unresolved D. The sequence came from a man between 18 and 35 years old who received the YFV17D yellow fever vaccine. The sample was CD8+ T cells not binding an NS4B(214-222) dextramer, sorted from PBMCs, taken roughly 46 days after the first yellow fever vaccination. The chain's CDR3 is CATQISYKSELYSNQPQHF. The CDR3, as DNA: TGTGCCACCCAGATAAGTTATAAATCGGAATTATATAGCAATCAGCCCCAGCATTTT.